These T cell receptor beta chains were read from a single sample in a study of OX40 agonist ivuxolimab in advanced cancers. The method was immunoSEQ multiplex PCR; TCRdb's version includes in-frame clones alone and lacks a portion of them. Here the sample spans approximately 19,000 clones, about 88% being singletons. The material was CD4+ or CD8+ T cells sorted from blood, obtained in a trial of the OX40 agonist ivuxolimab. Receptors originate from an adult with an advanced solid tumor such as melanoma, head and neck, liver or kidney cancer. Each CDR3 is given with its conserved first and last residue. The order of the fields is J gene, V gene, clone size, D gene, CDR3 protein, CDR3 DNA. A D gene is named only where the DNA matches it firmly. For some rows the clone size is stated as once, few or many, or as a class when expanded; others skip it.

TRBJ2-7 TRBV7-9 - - CASSSRGGTNSYEQYF TGTGCCAGCAGCTCCCGAGGGGGGACCAACTCCTACGAGCAGTACTTC
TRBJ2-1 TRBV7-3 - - CASSLSGNEQFF TGTGCCAGCAGTTTATCGGGGAATGAGCAGTTCTTC
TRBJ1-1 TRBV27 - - CASSFTSGRTRGAFF TGTGCCAGCAGTTTTACGTCGGGTAGGACAAGGGGAGCTTTCTTT
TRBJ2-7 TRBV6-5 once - CASSYSVEAYEQYF TGTGCCAGCAGTTACAGCGTCGAAGCCTACGAGCAGTACTTC
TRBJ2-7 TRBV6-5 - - CASSYSAFYEQYF TGTGCCAGCAGTTACTCTGCATTTTACGAGCAGTACTTC
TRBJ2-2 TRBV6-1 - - CASSPGTDTGELFF TGTGCCAGCAGTCCAGGGACGGACACCGGGGAGCTGTTTTTT
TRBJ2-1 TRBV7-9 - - CASSLEMSYHNEQFF TGTGCCAGCAGCTTAGAGATGAGTTACCACAATGAGCAGTTCTTC
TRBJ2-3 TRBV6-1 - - CAMGSHTDTQYF TGTGCCATGGGATCTCACACAGATACGCAGTATTTT
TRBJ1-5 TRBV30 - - CACSGTSNQPQHF TGTGCCTGCTCCGGGACAAGCAATCAGCCCCAGCATTTT
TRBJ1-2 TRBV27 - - CASSSLIGGAPFYGYTF TGTGCCAGCAGTTCCCTCATCGGCGGGGCGCCTTTCTATGGCTACACCTTC
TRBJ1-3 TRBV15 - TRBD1 CATSRDWDRNTIYF TGTGCCACCAGCAGAGATTGGGACAGGAACACCATATATTTT
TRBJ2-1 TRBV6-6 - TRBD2 CASSYGSGIEQFF TGTGCCAGCAGTTACGGTAGCGGGATTGAGCAGTTCTTC
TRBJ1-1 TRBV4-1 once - CASSLLPPPILEVLF TGCGCCAGCAGCCTTCTCCCCCCTCCTATTTTAGAAGTTCTCTTT
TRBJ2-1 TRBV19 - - CASSARDSSYNEQFF TGTGCCAGTAGTGCCAGAGACAGCTCCTACAATGAGCAGTTCTTC
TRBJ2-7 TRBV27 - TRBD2 CASSGTRVFYEQYF TGTGCCAGCAGCGGGACTAGAGTGTTTTACGAGCAGTACTTC
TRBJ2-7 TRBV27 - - CASSFLIAPYEQYF TGTGCCAGCAGTTTCCTTATCGCCCCGTACGAGCAGTACTTC
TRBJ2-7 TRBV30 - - CAWSVGDWEQYF TGTGCCTGGAGCGTGGGAGATTGGGAGCAGTACTTC
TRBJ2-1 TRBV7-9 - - CASIPLDLANEQFF TGTGCCAGCATCCCGTTAGACTTAGCCAATGAGCAGTTCTTC
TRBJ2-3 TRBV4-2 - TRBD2 CASSQGRGLAGATDTQYF TGTGCCAGCAGCCAAGGAAGGGGACTAGCGGGTGCCACAGATACGCAGTATTTT
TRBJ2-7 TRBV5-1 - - CASSRGGFEQYF TGCGCCAGCAGCCGAGGGGGGTTCGAGCAGTACTTC
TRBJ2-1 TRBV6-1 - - CASSEGGASNEQFF TGTGCCAGCAGTGAAGGGGGCGCAAGCAATGAGCAGTTCTTC
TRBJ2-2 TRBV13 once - CASSRTGELFF TGTGCCAGCTCCCGCACCGGGGAGCTGTTTTTT
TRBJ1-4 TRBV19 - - CASSIPGAEKLFF TGTGCCAGTAGTATACCGGGGGCTGAAAAACTGTTTTTT
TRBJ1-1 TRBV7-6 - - CASSLGGVTEAFF TGTGCCAGCAGCTTAGGTGGGGTTACTGAAGCTTTCTTT
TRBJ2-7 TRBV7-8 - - CASSTYTGTDEQYF TGTGCCAGCAGCACTTATACAGGGACCGACGAGCAGTACTTC
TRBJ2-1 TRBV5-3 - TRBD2 CARSFKSSGTHNEQFF TGTGCCAGAAGCTTTAAGTCTAGCGGGACCCACAATGAGCAGTTCTTC
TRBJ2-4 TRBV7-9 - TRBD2 CASSSGLASAKNIQYF TGTGCCAGCAGCTCGGGACTAGCGAGCGCCAAAAACATTCAGTACTTC
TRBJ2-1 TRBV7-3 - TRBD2 CASSLTVRGGYNGQFF TGTGCCAGCAGCTTAACCGTCCGGGGGGGATACAATGGGCAGTTCTTC
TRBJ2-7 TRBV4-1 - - CASSQVGGSSYEQYF TGCGCCAGCAGCCAAGTTGGGGGGAGCTCCTACGAGCAGTACTTC
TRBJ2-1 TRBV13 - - CASSSQMLAYNEQFF TGTGCCAGCAGCTCCCAAATGCTAGCGTACAATGAGCAGTTCTTC
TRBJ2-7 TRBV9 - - CASSDYGDGGEQYF TGTGCCAGCAGCGATTACGGAGACGGGGGCGAGCAGTACTTC
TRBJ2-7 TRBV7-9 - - CASSSWAVGYEQYF TGTGCCAGCAGCTCGTGGGCAGTAGGCTACGAGCAGTACTTC
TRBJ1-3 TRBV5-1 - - CASSLTPGRMGNTIYF TGCGCCAGCAGCTTGACCCCAGGGAGGATGGGAAACACCATATATTTT
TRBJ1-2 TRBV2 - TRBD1 CASSEGQIGGYTF TGTGCCAGCAGCGAGGGACAGATTGGCGGCTACACCTTC
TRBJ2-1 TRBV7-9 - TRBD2 CASSAFRVGGPAYEQFF TGTGCCAGCAGCGCTTTCAGGGTGGGAGGGCCGGCATATGAGCAGTTCTTC
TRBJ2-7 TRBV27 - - CASSLDYKASSYEQYF TGTGCCAGCAGTTTAGATTACAAGGCCAGCTCCTACGAGCAGTACTTC
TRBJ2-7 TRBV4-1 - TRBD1 CASSPRGPQVPYEQYF TGCGCCAGCAGCCCTAGGGGGCCGCAGGTCCCCTACGAGCAGTACTTC
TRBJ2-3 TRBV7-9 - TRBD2 CASSPRLEAGGATDTQYF TGTGCCAGCAGCCCCCGATTAGAAGCGGGGGGAGCCACAGATACGCAGTATTTT
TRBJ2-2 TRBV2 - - CASQYRVSGELFF TGTGCCAGCCAGTACAGGGTTAGCGGGGAGCTGTTTTTT
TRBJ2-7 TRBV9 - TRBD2 CASSVGASGRAYEQYF TGTGCCAGCAGCGTAGGGGCTAGCGGGAGGGCCTACGAGCAGTACTTC
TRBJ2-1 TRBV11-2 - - CASSLAGEQFF TGTGCCAGCAGCTTAGCTGGTGAGCAGTTCTTC
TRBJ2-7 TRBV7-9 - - CASSLDPSYEQYF TGTGCCAGCAGCTTAGACCCCTCCTACGAGCAGTACTTC
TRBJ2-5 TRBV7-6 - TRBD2 CASSSRLAGGEETQYF TGTGCCAGCAGCTCCCGACTAGCGGGAGGGGAGGAGACCCAGTACTTC
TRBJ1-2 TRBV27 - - CASSLTAANYGYTF TGTGCCAGCAGTTTGACGGCAGCTAACTATGGCTACACCTTC
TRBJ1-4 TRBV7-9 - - CASSGGVRGEKLFF TGTGCCAGCAGCGGAGGAGTGAGGGGTGAAAAACTGTTTTTT
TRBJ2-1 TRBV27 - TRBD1 CASTGQGYYNEQFF TGTGCCAGCACCGGACAGGGTTACTACAATGAGCAGTTCTTC
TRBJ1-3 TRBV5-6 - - CASSLGTGSTIYF TGTGCCAGCAGCTTGGGGACGGGCAGCACCATATATTTT
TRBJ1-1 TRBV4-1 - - CASSQDGNTEAFF TGCGCCAGCAGCCAAGATGGGAACACTGAAGCTTTCTTT
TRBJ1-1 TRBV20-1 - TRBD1 CSQGAETEAFF TGCAGTCAGGGGGCCGAAACTGAAGCTTTCTTT
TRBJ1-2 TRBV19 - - CATSPVGPSYGYTF TGTGCCACCTCCCCCGTGGGCCCAAGCTATGGCTACACCTTC
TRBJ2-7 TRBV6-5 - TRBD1 CASSFRPGQGSAEQYF TGTGCCAGCAGTTTCCGCCCGGGACAGGGGTCGGCCGAGCAGTACTTC
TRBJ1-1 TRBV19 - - CASSPLWTQDTEAFF TGTGCCAGTAGTCCCCTTTGGACCCAGGACACTGAAGCTTTCTTT
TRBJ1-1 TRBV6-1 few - CASSEVGTASEAFF TGTGCCAGCAGTGAGGTCGGGACGGCTTCCGAAGCTTTCTTT
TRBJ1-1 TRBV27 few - CASRGGYTEAFF TGTGCCAGCCGGGGGGGGTACACTGAAGCTTTCTTT
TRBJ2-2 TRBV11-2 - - CAVAGVGELFF TGTGCAGTAGCCGGTGTAGGGGAGCTGTTTTTT
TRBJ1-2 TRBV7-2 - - CASSPFPGYTF TGTGCCAGCAGCCCCTTTCCTGGCTACACCTTC
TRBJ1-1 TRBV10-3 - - CAISESIGTDEAFF TGTGCCATCAGTGAGTCAATAGGAACAGACGAAGCTTTCTTT
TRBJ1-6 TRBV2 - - CASTGALSSYNSPLHF TGTGCCAGCACTGGCGCGCTGAGCTCCTATAATTCACCCCTCCACTTT
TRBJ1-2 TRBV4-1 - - CASSQADGYTF TGTGCCAGCAGCCAAGCCGATGGCTACACCTTC
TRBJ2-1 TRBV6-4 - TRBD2 CASSDSPGGGYNEQFF TGTGCCAGCAGTGACTCCCCGGGAGGGGGCTACAATGAGCAGTTCTTC